Each of the 20 T cell receptor beta chains below was sequenced from the same sample in a study of blood T cell repertoires in COVID-19. Some clones are missing from TCRdb's copy, which holds only in-frame ones; the method was immunoSEQ multiplex PCR. The sample carries about 170,000 clones, around nine tenths recorded once. The sequenced sample consisted of peripheral blood. Source of these receptors: a man aged 18 to 29 with active or convalescent COVID-19.

V and J are TRBV5-1 and TRBJ2-1, with TRBD2 identical over 11 bases. CDR1 and CDR2 (germline): SGHRS, YFSETQ. Trimming cost V 4 bases and J 7 bases; bases outside gene matches: 13. CDR3 size: 17 residues. The CDR3 sequence is CASSLGGASGRTNEQFF. For the CDR3, the DNA is TGCGCCAGCAGCCTCGGTGGGGCTAGCGGGAGGACGAATGAGCAGTTCTTC.

V gene TRBV7-9 combines with J gene TRBJ1-2; TRBD1 aligns across 7 bases. The CDR3 is 13 residues long. Germline V gives CDR1 SEHNR, CDR2 FQNEAQ (reference sequence). The junction had 11 bases not matched to a gene; V was cut back by 5 bases and J by 11 bases. CDR3 residues: CASSPRGGTEYTF. CDR3 nucleotide sequence: TGTGCCAGCAGCCCGAGGGGTGGGACAGAGTACACCTTC.

V gene TRBV19 combines with J gene TRBJ1-2; 8 nucleotides agree with TRBD1. This CDR3 spans 15 amino acids. The J segment lost 10 bases and the V segment lost 6 bases, leaving 16 bases of the junction unmatched. CDR1 and CDR2 (germline): LNHDA, SQIVND (reference sequence). The CDR3 is CASSHSGPGQDVYTF. The CDR3 nucleotides read TGTGCCAGTAGCCATAGCGGACCGGGACAGGATGTCTACACCTTC.

The chain uses TRBV5-1 and TRBJ1-4; D is undetermined. The CDR3 covers 17 residues. Germline CDR1 reads SGHRS; CDR2 reads YFSETQ. Trimming cost V 0 bases and J 7 bases, with 19 bases left between them. The DNA for the CDR3 is TGCGCCAGCAGCTTGGCCCGCAACGCGGGAGGTGCTGAAAAACTGTTTTTT. Translation gives CASSLARNAGGAEKLFF.

The rearrangement joins TRBV14 to TRBJ2-2; the D gene is possibly TRBD1 (6 bases). V lost 4 bases, J lost 7 bases, and 16 bases lay in between. CDR3 size: 15 residues. The germline V gene has CDR1 SGHDN and CDR2 FVKESK. As DNA, the CDR3 is TGTGCCAGCAGCCCACAGGGTGGCCCCAACGGGGAGCTGTTTTTT. This gives the protein CASSPQGGPNGELFF.

CDR3 protein: CASSLLPSYEQYV. The CDR3 DNA is TGTGCCAGCAGCTTGCTACCCTCCTACGAGCAGTACGTC. This chain connects TRBV5-4 to TRBJ2-7; D is unresolved. V shed 1 base and J shed 0 bases, with 5 bases lying between them. The CDR3 spans 13 residues. Germline CDR1 is SGHNT and CDR2 is YYREEE (reference sequence).

The V gene is TRBV7-9, the J gene TRBJ2-5; 8 positions agree with TRBD2. Looked up from germline, CDR1 is SEHNR and CDR2 is FQNEAQ (reference sequence). This CDR3 region has 14 residues. V lost 5 bases and J lost 5; bases outside the gene matches: 7. CDR3 sequence reads: CASSPRGGIETQYF. CDR3 bases: TGTGCCAGCAGCCCCCGGGGGGGGATTGAGACCCAGTACTTC.

This clone appeared a few times. The chain employs TRBV5-6 and TRBJ1-3; no definite D call. The V and J ends lost 4 bases and 4 bases respectively, with 15 bases between them. The CDR3 consists of 15 residues. CDR1 and CDR2 from the germline V gene are SGHDT and YYEEEE. The CDR3, as DNA: TGTGCCAGCAGCCCGTCCAGCGCTCGGGGAAACACCATATATTTT. Translating gives CASSPSSARGNTIYF.

This chain joins TRBV19 and TRBJ2-4, with a weak D call TRBD2 (6 bases). There are 16 residues in the CDR3. Trimming shortened V by 2 bases and J by 2 bases, and 13 bases separated the two germline ends. The germline gives CDR1 LNHDA, CDR2 SQIVND (reference sequence). The CDR3 spells CASSIYASETKNIQYF. The CDR3, as DNA: TGTGCCAGTAGTATATACGCTAGCGAGACCAAAAACATTCAGTACTTC. Based on the CDR3 plus reference TRBV19 and TRBJ2-4, the full variable domain is DGGITQSPKYLFRKEGQNVTLSCEQNLNHDAMYWYRQDPGQGLRLIYYSQIVNDFQKGDIAEGYSVSREKKESFPLTVTSAQKNPTAFYLCASSIYASETKNIQYFGAGTRLSVL.

The chain employs TRBV9 and TRBJ2-1, with 9 bases matching TRBD1. The length of the CDR3 is 22 residues. Germline V gene lookup returns CDR1 SGDLS and CDR2 YYNGEE. With V trimmed by 0 bases and J by 0 bases, 19 bases remained unmatched. The DNA for the CDR3 is TGTGCCAGCAGCGTAGGGGTAAGGGGACAGGGACCCTTCCTTATCTCCTACAATGAGCAGTTCTTC. Its translation: CASSVGVRGQGPFLISYNEQFF.

The V call is TRBV2, the J call TRBJ1-2; 8 nucleotides line up with TRBD1. J gave up 6 bases and V 3 bases, and 6 bases lay outside the gene matches. The germline CDR1 and CDR2 sequences are SNHLY and FYNNEI. The CDR3 has 14 amino acids. DNA of the CDR3: TGTGCCAGCAGTGACGACAGGGGAGCGGATGGCTACACCTTC. It yields the protein CASSDDRGADGYTF.

The V call is TRBV7-2, the J call TRBJ2-7, with D possibly matching TRBD1 (6 bases). The CDR3 consists of 14 residues. Trimming cost V 1 base and J 4 bases, with 11 bases left between them. Germline lookup yields CDR1 SGHTA and CDR2 FQGNSA. CDR3 nucleotides: TGTGCCAGCAGCTTAGGCTGGGGGCTGTACGAGCAGTACTTC. This codes for CASSLGWGLYEQYF.

The genes are TRBV7-8 and TRBJ2-7, with a weak D call TRBD1 (6 bases). CDR3 length: 14 amino acids. Germline V gives CDR1 SGHVS, CDR2 FQNEAQ. Trimming removed 2 bases from V and 2 bases from J, with 10 bases in between. CDR3 DNA sequence: TGTGCCAGCAGCTTAAGGCAGGGGCCCTACGAGCAGTACGTC. Amino acids: CASSLRQGPYEQYV.

The chain uses TRBV18 and TRBJ1-5; D may be TRBD1 (5 bases). Trimming shortened V by 6 bases and J by 5 bases, and 11 bases separated the two germline ends. Germline-derived CDR1 and CDR2 are KGHSH and LQKENI. This CDR3 region has 13 residues. Here the CDR3 DNA reads TGTGCCAGCTCTAGCCAAGGGGATCAGCCCCAGCATTTT. Residues: CASSSQGDQPQHF.

The J gene is TRBJ2-7, the V gene TRBV4-1; the D gene is possibly TRBD2 (7 bases). Germline V gene data show CDR1 as MGHRA and CDR2 as YSYEKL. V was shortened by 5 bases and J by 2 bases, with 16 bases between the two germline ends. The CDR3 is 15 amino acids. CDR3 loop: CASSSLGGRPYEQYF. In DNA, the CDR3 is TGCGCCAGCAGCTCGCTCGGGGGGCGGCCCTACGAGCAGTACTTC.

This clone turned up a few times. The chain recombines TRBV28 with TRBJ1-3; a weak D match, TRBD1 (6 bases). Trimming pared 6 bases from V and 3 bases from J, leaving 18 bases between. Germline-derived CDR1 and CDR2 are MDHEN and SYDVKM. CDR3 length: 16 residues. The CDR3: CASRKRGGADGNTIYF. CDR3 DNA: TGTGCCAGCAGAAAGAGGGGGGGCGCAGATGGAAACACCATATATTTT. The complete variable domain, with remaining parts taken from reference TRBV28 and TRBJ1-3, reads DVKVTQSSRYLVKRTGEKVFLECVQDMDHENMFWYRQDPGLGLRLIYFSYDVKMKEKGDIPEGYSVSREKKERFSLILESASTNQTSMYLCASRKRGGADGNTIYFGEGSWLTVV.

The V and J genes are TRBV24-1 and TRBJ2-2; perhaps TRBD1 as D (8 bases). CDR1 KGHDR and CDR2 SFDVKD come from the germline V gene. V dropped 5 bases and J dropped 6 bases, with 18 bases sitting between them. The CDR3 contains 16 residues. The CDR3 coding sequence is TGTGCCACCAGTGGGCTGGACAGGGAGGGATCCGGGGAGCTGTTTTTT. It codes for CATSGLDREGSGELFF.

The chain combines TRBV12-3 or TRBV12-4 with TRBJ1-1, with no clear D. This CDR3 is built from 13 residues. V was shortened by 3 bases and J by 4 bases, with 9 bases between the two germline ends. The CDR3: CASSLGEGTEAFF. CDR3 sequence (DNA): TGTGCCAGCAGTTTGGGCGAAGGCACTGAAGCTTTCTTT.

V is TRBV2 and J is TRBJ2-3; D remains ambiguous. The germline V gene encodes CDR1 SNHLY and CDR2 FYNNEI. Deletions cut 6 bases from V and 2 bases from J, with 15 bases between. The length of the CDR3 is 15 residues. CDR3 in DNA: TGTGCCAGCAGCCCAATGGCCACAGACACAGATACGCAGTATTTT. Translating gives CASSPMATDTDTQYF. Supplemented by reference TRBV2 and TRBJ2-3, the full variable domain reads EPEVTQTPSHQVTQMGQEVILRCVPISNHLYFYWYRQILGQKVEFLVSFYNNEISEKSEIFDDQFSVERPDGSNFTLKIRSTKLEDSAMYFCASSPMATDTDTQYFGPGTRLTVL.

This sequence joins TRBV6-5 and TRBJ1-1; possibly TRBD1 for D (5 bases). The CDR3 extends over 10 amino acids. Germline V gives CDR1 MNHEY, CDR2 SVGAGI. V lost 10 bases to trimming and J lost 10 bases, with 13 bases between them. The CDR3 DNA is TGTGCCACCTCAGGGCTCGCAGCTTTCTTT. Translation gives CATSGLAAFF.